The present T cell receptor (beta chain) was sequenced within a study of cytomegalovirus exposure and HLA in healthy donors. Germline-derived CDR1 and CDR2 are LGHNA and YNFKEQ. J was trimmed by 6 bases and V by 3 bases; bases with no gene match: 6. This CDR3 has 14 amino acids. PCR used 60 Vbeta primers and 13 Jbeta primers. Assay: immunoSEQ multiplex PCR; the TCRdb copy retains only in-frame clones and omits some. The table has about 120,000 clones, over 60% seen once. The rearrangement links TRBV4-2 to TRBJ2-3, with TRBD1 identical over 7 bases. The clonotype comes from a woman aged 30 to 39 in good health and CMV-seropositive. Material: PBMCs. CDR3: CASSQRGPFDTQYF. For the CDR3, the DNA is TGTGCCAGCAGCCAGAGGGGGCCTTTTGATACGCAGTATTTT.